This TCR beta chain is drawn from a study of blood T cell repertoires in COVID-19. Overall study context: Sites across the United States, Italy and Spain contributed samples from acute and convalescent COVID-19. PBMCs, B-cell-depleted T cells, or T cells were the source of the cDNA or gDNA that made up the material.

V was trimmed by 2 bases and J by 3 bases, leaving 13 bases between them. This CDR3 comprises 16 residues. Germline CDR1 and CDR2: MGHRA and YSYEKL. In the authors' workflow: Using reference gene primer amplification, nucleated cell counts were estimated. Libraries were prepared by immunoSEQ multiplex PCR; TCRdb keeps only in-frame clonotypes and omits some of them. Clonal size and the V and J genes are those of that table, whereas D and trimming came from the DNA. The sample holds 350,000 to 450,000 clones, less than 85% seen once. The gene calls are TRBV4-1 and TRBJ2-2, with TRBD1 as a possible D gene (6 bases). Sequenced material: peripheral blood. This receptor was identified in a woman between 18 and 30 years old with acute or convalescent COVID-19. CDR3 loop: CASSQRMSGDTGELFF. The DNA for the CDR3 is TGCGCCAGCAGCCAACGGATGTCAGGGGACACCGGGGAGCTGTTTTTT.